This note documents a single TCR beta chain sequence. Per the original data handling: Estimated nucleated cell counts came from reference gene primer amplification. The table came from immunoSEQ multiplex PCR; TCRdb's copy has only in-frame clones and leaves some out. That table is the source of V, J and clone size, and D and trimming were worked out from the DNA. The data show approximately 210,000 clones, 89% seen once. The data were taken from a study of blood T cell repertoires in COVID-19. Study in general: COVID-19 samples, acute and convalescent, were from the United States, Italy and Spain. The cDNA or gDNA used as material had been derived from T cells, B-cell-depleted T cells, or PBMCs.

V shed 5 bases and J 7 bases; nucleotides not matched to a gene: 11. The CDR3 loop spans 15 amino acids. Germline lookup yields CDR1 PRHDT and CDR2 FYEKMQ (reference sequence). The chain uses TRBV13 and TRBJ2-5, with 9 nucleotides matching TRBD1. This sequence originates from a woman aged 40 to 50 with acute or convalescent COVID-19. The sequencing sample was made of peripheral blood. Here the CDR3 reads CASSPPGTGYGTQYF. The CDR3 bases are TGTGCCAGCAGCCCGCCCGGGACAGGGTACGGGACCCAGTACTTC.